The 17 T cell receptor beta chains reported below all come from one sample, sequenced in a study of T cell changes during pregnancy in multiple sclerosis. Measured with immunoSEQ multiplex PCR; TCRdb has only the in-frame clones, and not every one. Among 88,000 or so clones listed, under 95% were seen once. The sample was peripheral blood, taken before pregnancy. These receptors were collected from a female donor with multiple sclerosis, enrolled in a pregnancy study.

The genes are TRBV13 and TRBJ1-6; D gene ambiguous. V was trimmed by 5 bases and J by 2 bases, leaving 13 bases between them. CDR1 is PRHDT and CDR2 is FYEKMQ in the germline V gene (reference sequence). The CDR3 contains 16 residues. CDR3 nucleotide sequence: TGTGCCAGCAGCCCCCAGCGAGGCCCCTATAATTCACCCCTCCACTTT. This encodes CASSPQRGPYNSPLHF.

The chain has TRBV4-1 and TRBJ1-2; tentative D call: TRBD1 (6 bases). This CDR3 spans 13 amino acids. The V gene's germline CDR1 is MGHRA and CDR2 YSYEKL. With 3 bases removed from V and 8 bases from J, the gap between germline ends came to 13 bases. The CDR3 DNA follows: TGCGCCAGCAGCCAGGGGGGGGCAGAGGGCTACACCTTC. It is translated as CASSQGGAEGYTF.

The chain has TRBV2 and TRBJ2-7; TRBD1 agrees at 8 bases. Germline V gene data show CDR1 as SNHLY and CDR2 as FYNNEI. Trimming at V came to 3 bases and at J to 2 bases, leaving 6 bases not matched to a gene. This CDR3 has 15 residues. The DNA of the CDR3 is TGTGCCAGCAGTGATTCGTCACAGGGGGCCTACGAGCAGTACTTC. This translates into CASSDSSQGAYEQYF.

The genes are TRBV5-4 and TRBJ2-3; 8 nucleotides agree with TRBD2. CDR3 size: 17 residues. CDR1 is SGHNT and CDR2 is YYREEE in the germline V gene (reference sequence). J lost 2 bases, V lost 3 bases, and 11 bases had no gene match. CDR3 DNA: TGTGCCAGCAGCTCCTTTAAGAGCGGGGGTTTCACAGATACGCAGTATTTT. Protein: CASSSFKSGGFTDTQYF.

The chain uses TRBV7-8 and TRBJ1-6; weak D call: TRBD1 (6 bases). Germline values: CDR1 SGHVS, CDR2 FQNEAQ. The CDR3 sequence is 14 residues long. Trimming took off 2 bases at V and 9 bases at J, with 11 bases between the two ends. The CDR3, as DNA: TGTGCCAGCAGCTTACAGGGGATCGGTTCACCCCTCCACTTT. This translates into CASSLQGIGSPLHF.

This clone was recorded a few times. The J gene is TRBJ1-1, the V gene TRBV11-2, with D possibly TRBD1 on 5 matching bases. The CDR3 spans 12 residues. Germline V gene lookup returns CDR1 SGHAT and CDR2 FQNNGV. V was clipped by 3 bases and J by 4 bases, with 6 bases between them. CDR3 amino acids: CASSFQGTEAFF. The CDR3, as DNA: TGTGCCAGCAGCTTCCAGGGCACTGAAGCTTTCTTT. Based on the CDR3 plus reference TRBV11-2 and TRBJ1-1, the full variable domain is EAGVAQSPRYKIIEKRQSVAFWCNPISGHATLYWYQQILGQGPKLLIQFQNNGVVDDSQLPKDRFSAERLKGVDSTLKIQPAKLEDSAVYLCASSFQGTEAFFGQGTRLTVV.

The V call is TRBV6-5, the J call TRBJ1-5; no definite D call. V was cut by 5 bases and J by 5 bases, with 10 bases left in between. This CDR3 region has 13 residues. CDR1 is MNHEY and CDR2 is SVGAGI in the germline V gene. This CDR3 is CASSLSRDQPQHF. DNA for the CDR3: TGTGCCAGCAGTCTAAGTAGAGATCAGCCCCAGCATTTT.

This clone appeared once. The chain is built from TRBV29-1 and TRBJ1-2, with D unclear. Looked up from germline, CDR1 is SQVTM and CDR2 is ANQGSEA. This CDR3 is built from 12 residues. V lost 3 bases to trimming and J lost 8 bases, with 13 bases between them. The CDR3 bases are TGCAGCGTTGATAGGTTAAGCGGAGGCTACACCTTC. Translation: CSVDRLSGGYTF.

This chain connects TRBV7-6 to TRBJ1-1, with a possible D match to TRBD1 (6 bases). CDR3 length: 16 amino acids. Germline loops: CDR1 SGHVS, CDR2 FNYEAQ. V gave up 4 bases and J gave up 0 bases, with 15 bases separating them. Here the CDR3 reads CASSSYTGTLNTEAFF. CDR3 DNA sequence: TGTGCCAGCAGCTCGTACACCGGGACACTGAACACTGAAGCTTTCTTT.

V is TRBV11-2 and J is TRBJ1-1; 7 bases are shared with TRBD1. Germline V gene sequence: CDR1 SGHAT, CDR2 FQNNGV. This CDR3 is 13 amino acids long. V lost 3 bases to trimming and J lost 7 bases; unmatched junction nucleotides: 5. CDR3 sequence: CASSLETGREAFF. CDR3 sequence (DNA): TGTGCCAGCAGCTTGGAGACAGGGCGTGAAGCTTTCTTT.

This clone was found once. The gene calls are TRBV5-1 and TRBJ2-5; tentative D call: TRBD1 (6 bases). Trimming pared 4 bases from V and 5 bases from J, leaving 18 bases between. CDR3 length equals 15 residues. Germline V CDR1 and CDR2: SGHRS, YFSETQ. The CDR3 loop reads CASSQQGGSAETQYF. In nucleotides, the CDR3 is TGCGCCAGCAGCCAACAGGGCGGATCGGCGGAGACCCAGTACTTC.

J is TRBJ1-2 and V is TRBV19; possible D gene TRBD1, 6 bases. Trimming removed 6 bases at V and 8 bases at J, with 19 bases between. The CDR3 loop spans 14 amino acids. The germline V gene has CDR1 LNHDA and CDR2 SQIVND (reference sequence). CDR3 loop: CASSNTTRDNGYTF. The DNA of the CDR3 is TGTGCCAGTAGCAATACAACCCGGGACAACGGCTACACCTTC.

V gene TRBV7-9 combines with J gene TRBJ2-5, with D perhaps TRBD1 (6 bases). This CDR3 region has 13 residues. CDR1 is SEHNR, CDR2 FQNEAQ, per germline (reference sequence). Deletions cut 8 bases from V and 4 bases from J, with 14 bases between. This CDR3 is CASASGAGETQYF. In nucleotides, the CDR3 is TGTGCCAGCGCTTCAGGGGCGGGAGAGACCCAGTACTTC.

J is TRBJ1-4 and V is TRBV5-1, with TRBD1 matching over 10 bases. Per germline, CDR1 SGHRS and CDR2 YFSETQ. Losses at the gene ends were 0 bases for V and 6 bases for J; bases not matched to a gene: 5. The CDR3 runs to 16 residues. The CDR3 nucleotides are TGCGCCAGCAGCTTGGCTCCGACAGGGGGCTATGAAAAACTGTTTTTT. Translation gives CASSLAPTGGYEKLFF. The whole variable domain, filled in from reference TRBV5-1 and TRBJ1-4, reads KAGVTQTPRYLIKTRGQQVTLSCSPISGHRSVSWYQQTPGQGLQFLFEYFSETQRNKGNFPGRFSGRQFSNSRSEMNVSTLELGDSALYLCASSLAPTGGYEKLFFGSGTQLSVL.

The V gene is TRBV11-2, the J gene TRBJ1-2; 7 positions agree with TRBD1. This CDR3 is 12 amino acids long. The junction had 4 bases not matched to a gene; V was cut back by 4 bases and J by 8 bases. Per the germline V gene, CDR1 is SGHAT and CDR2 is FQNNGV. CDR3 sequence: CASSSLGGGYTF. As DNA, the CDR3 is TGTGCCAGCAGCTCTTTAGGGGGCGGCTACACCTTC.

The J gene is TRBJ1-5, the V gene TRBV18; 10 bases align to TRBD1. V was pared by 2 bases and J by 9 bases, with 7 bases of the junction left unmatched. This CDR3 has 15 residues. Germline CDR1 is KGHSH and CDR2 is LQKENI. This chain's CDR3 is CASSPGGQGGWPQHF. CDR3 coding DNA: TGTGCCAGCTCACCAGGTGGACAGGGGGGTTGGCCCCAGCATTTT.

The rearrangement links TRBV2 to TRBJ2-5; D is perhaps TRBD2 (5 bases). This CDR3 contains 14 residues. Per the germline V gene, CDR1 is SNHLY and CDR2 is FYNNEI. V lost 4 bases and J 1 base, leaving 10 bases between the germline ends. CDR3 in amino acids: CASSVEVGQETQYF. In DNA, the CDR3 is TGTGCCAGCAGTGTGGAGGTCGGCCAAGAGACCCAGTACTTC.